What follows is one TCR beta chain and its context. This clonotype has more than one count but fewer than ten. Its target antigen remains unknown. Within one base of it there is no much larger clone, and no base qualities were kept. This sample's treatment or condition label indicates: live attenuated yellow fever vaccine strain. At each blood-draw timepoint, two biological replicates of bulk PBMCs were obtained. A standard Ficoll-Paque protocol was used to isolate PBMCs from peripheral blood. RNA was extracted with TriZol from bulk PBMCs, CD4 and CD8 fractions, and dextramer-positive and dextramer-negative fractions. The data originate from a study of T cells after yellow fever vaccination (dated by TCRdb to between 2017 and 2020). For the study in its entirety: The SMART-Seq v4 Ultra Low Input RNA kit was used to prepare libraries from fractions with low cell numbers. To follow T-cell clones before and after both primary and booster YFV17D yellow fever vaccination, bulk TCR alpha and beta repertoires underwent longitudinal sequencing. Two healthy male donors made up the cohort, one aged 18 to 30 years and the other aged 30 to 40 years. Blood was drawn at multiple timepoints before and after primary and secondary immunization, with bulk PBMC replicates and cell subsets isolated. Results and caveats for the whole study, not just this receptor: Compared with the primary T-cell response, the secondary T-cell response was faster but weaker, reaching its peak on day 5 rather than on day 15. After the booster, most of the clones that had expanded following primary vaccination were detected again (almost 98% of CD4 and more than 85% of CD8), which suggests that memory was broadly maintained. A small fraction of clonotypes showed up in both the CD4 and CD8 compartments, probably as a result of convergent recombination. The study included only two donors, which limits how far the findings can be generalized. Because abundant contaminating clonotypes from the bulk population could be contained in FACS-sorted repertoires, computational filtering was required.

TCR cDNA was synthesized by 5'RACE template switching, which introduced a universal primer site and unique molecular identifiers. Priming of cDNA synthesis was performed from both the TCR alpha and TCR beta constant segments. Libraries were amplified in two PCR steps, with sample barcodes and sequencing adapters added in the second step. Sequencing of the libraries was done on either Illumina HiSeq 2500 (2x100 bp) or NovaSeq (2x150 bp). In the authors' own workflow: Reads were demultiplexed and collapsed into UMI consensus sequences with MIGEC, and V(D)J alignment was performed with MiXCR. Clonotypes responding to the vaccine were identified with edgeR on replicate PBMC samples, with the criteria of FDR below 0.01 and a log2 fold change above 5 up to day 15. Each bulk clonotype received a CD4 or CD8 identity based on whether the sequenced CD4 or CD8 repertoire contained that clonotype at higher abundance. The public sequencing data were trimmed at Q25 with fastp and processed into clonotypes with MiXCR by TCRdb, which kept only in-frame beta chains. Each CDR3 protein gets just one entry, which takes the most common genes and DNA from the rows behind it. TCRdb's processing, not the authors' own work, is the source of the V and J calls. This sample gives 550,000 or so distinct CDR3 sequences in total; 15% to 20% of them show up just once. Around 15% of the sample goes to the ten largest clones.

In the germline V gene (reference sequence), CDR1 corresponds to SGHKS and CDR2 to YYEKEE. The junction shows trimming of 4 bases on V and 0 bases on J, plus 14 bases between the germline ends. The CDR3 goes from the cysteine to the phenylalanine over 16 residues. Only the CDR3 part of the read is kept: 48 bases, read in frame from the first base. The clonotype was recovered from a man younger than 40 who received the YFV17D yellow fever vaccine. The rearrangement combines TRBV5-5 with TRBJ2-4; the D region possibly corresponds to TRBD2 (5 bases align). Sample: PBMCs, taken 15 days after the yellow fever booster vaccination. The CDR3 amino acid sequence is: CASSHGDQIAKNIQYF. The nucleotide sequence is TGTGCCAGCAGCCACGGGGATCAAATAGCCAAAAACATTCAGTACTTC.